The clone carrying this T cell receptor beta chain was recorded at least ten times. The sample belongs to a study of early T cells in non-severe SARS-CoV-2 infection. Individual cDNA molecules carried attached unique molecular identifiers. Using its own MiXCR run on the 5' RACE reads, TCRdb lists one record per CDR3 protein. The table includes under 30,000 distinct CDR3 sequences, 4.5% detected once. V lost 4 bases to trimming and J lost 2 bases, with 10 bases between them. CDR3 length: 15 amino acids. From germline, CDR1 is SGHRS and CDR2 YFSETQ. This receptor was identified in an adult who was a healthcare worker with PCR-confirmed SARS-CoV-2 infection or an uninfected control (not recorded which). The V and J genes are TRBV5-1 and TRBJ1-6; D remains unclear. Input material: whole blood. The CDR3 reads CASSSSVAYNSPLHF. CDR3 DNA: TGCGCCAGCAGCAGTTCAGTCGCCTATAATTCACCCCTCCACTTT.